This T cell receptor beta chain derives from a study of blood T cell repertoires in COVID-19. Study-level background: In each case, the material was cDNA or gDNA derived from T cells, B-cell-depleted T cells, or PBMCs.

Sequencing used immunoSEQ multiplex PCR; TCRdb keeps in-frame clones, though not all of them. The sample records just over 300,000 clones, roughly 88% being singletons. Germline values: CDR1 SGHRS, CDR2 YFSETQ. Trimming cost V 0 bases and J 0 bases; bases outside gene matches: 4. The CDR3 extends over 16 amino acids. Sequenced: PBMCs or T cells enriched from blood (not recorded which). The chain combines TRBV5-1 with TRBJ2-7, with TRBD2 matching over 9 bases. The receptor was isolated from a man aged 30 to 39 who had recovered from COVID-19. CDR3 sequence reads: CASSLEAGGRSYEQYF. The CDR3 bases are TGCGCCAGCAGCTTGGAAGCGGGGGGCCGCTCCTACGAGCAGTACTTC. Based on the CDR3 plus reference TRBV5-1 and TRBJ2-7, the full variable domain is KAGVTQTPRYLIKTRGQQVTLSCSPISGHRSVSWYQQTPGQGLQFLFEYFSETQRNKGNFPGRFSGRQFSNSRSEMNVSTLELGDSALYLCASSLEAGGRSYEQYFGPGTRLTVT.